These 26 T cell receptor beta chains came from one sample sequenced in a study of T-cell reconstitution after alpha-beta-depleted transplantation in children. Preparation of the TCRbeta library used unique molecular identifiers. TCRdb itself ran the PCR reads through MiXCR, one entry per CDR3 protein. The repertoire holds 25,000 to 30,000 distinct CDR3 sequences, with roughly a sixth as singletons. The input for sequencing was PBMCs, mostly from graft donor cells, taken 60 days after TCRalphabeta/CD19-depleted stem cell transplant. Receptors were obtained from a male patient between 2 and 9 years old who had a stem cell transplant for acute lymphoblastic leukemia, so the T cells may come from the graft donor.

The chain employs TRBV20-1 and TRBJ2-7; tentatively, D is TRBD1 (5 bases). The length of the CDR3 is 14 residues. Trimming pared 4 bases from V and 2 bases from J, leaving 15 bases between. Germline-derived CDR1 and CDR2 are DFQATT and SNEGSKA (reference sequence). The CDR3 region is CSATVGRSPYEQYF. The CDR3 DNA reads TGCAGTGCTACGGTGGGGCGGAGCCCCTACGAGCAGTACTTC.

This clonotype has ten or more counts. Here the CDR3 reads CASSSQGVYGYTF. The CDR3 DNA is TGTGCCAGCAGCTCACAGGGAGTCTATGGCTACACCTTC. This chain links TRBV12-3 or TRBV12-4 with TRBJ1-2; TRBD1 is a possible D gene (6 bases). The CDR3 sequence is 13 residues long. V was cut by 6 bases and J by 4 bases, with 12 bases left in between.

This clonotype was picked up many times. Because the CDR3 is missing its conserved closing phenylalanine or tryptophan, this is likely a read error. No DNA is shown, since the ends of the CDR3 on it are uncertain; the CDR3 is the one TCRdb lists. The J gene is TRBJ2-1, the V gene TRBV7-2; the table's D call of TRBD2 was not tested on the DNA. CDR1 SGHTA and CDR2 FQGNSA come from the germline V gene. 13 amino acids form the CDR3, both terminal residues included. The CDR3 region is CASSPDLAGPPGL.

In this sample, this clonotype turned up a few times. The V gene is TRBV7-9, the J gene TRBJ2-7; D ambiguous. Germline values: CDR1 SEHNR, CDR2 FQNEAQ (reference sequence). CDR3 length equals 13 residues. Trimming pared 3 bases from V and 1 base from J, leaving 7 bases between. The CDR3 reads CASSLSYSYEQYF. CDR3 DNA sequence: TGTGCCAGCAGCTTGTCCTATTCCTACGAGCAGTACTTC.

The rearrangement joins TRBV12-5 to TRBJ2-1; 11 positions match TRBD2. Per germline, CDR1 LGHNT and CDR2 FRNRAP. CDR3 length: 19 residues. Trimming removed 7 bases from V and 4 bases from J; junction bases left unmatched: 18. The CDR3 DNA follows: TGTGCTAGTGCCTCTTTAGCGGGAGGGCCCAATCCACATTACAATGAGCAGTTCTTC. Amino acid sequence: CASASLAGGPNPHYNEQFF.

This clonotype turned up a few times. The chain employs TRBV4-1 and TRBJ2-7, with D possibly TRBD1 on 6 matching bases. The CDR3 contains 17 residues. V was trimmed by 0 bases and J by 5 bases, leaving 20 bases between them. Germline CDR1 reads MGHRA; CDR2 reads YSYEKL. CDR3 amino acids: CASSQDKNRVLFHEQYF. DNA of the CDR3: TGCGCCAGCAGCCAAGATAAGAACAGGGTTCTCTTCCACGAGCAGTACTTC.

This clonotype was recorded a few times. This chain connects TRBV14 to TRBJ2-3; 13 nucleotides align to TRBD2. Germline V gives CDR1 SGHDN, CDR2 FVKESK. The CDR3 extends over 16 amino acids. V was pared by 0 bases and J by 5 bases, with 2 bases of the junction left unmatched. CDR3 sequence: CASSQDRTSGRDTQYF. CDR3 coding DNA: TGTGCCAGCAGCCAAGATCGGACTAGCGGGAGAGATACGCAGTATTTT.

This clonotype appeared a few times. The chain recombines TRBV11-2 with TRBJ2-5, with D possibly matching TRBD2 (6 bases). The germline gives CDR1 SGHAT, CDR2 FQNNGV. Trimming stripped 1 base from V and 5 bases from J, with 17 bases between. The CDR3 is made up of 16 amino acids. For the CDR3, the DNA is TGTGCCAGCAGCTTAGGGGGGGTTAGGGCTGTGGAGACCCAGTACTTC. Translating gives CASSLGGVRAVETQYF.

A word on this clonotype: The junction departs from the called germline gene at one end, perhaps through a read error. V is TRBV20-1 and J is TRBJ2-1; 11 nucleotides align to TRBD2. The CDR3 extends over 16 amino acids. In germline, CDR1 is DFQATT, CDR2 SNEGSKA (reference sequence). CDR3 residues: CSARSITSGSYDEQFF. CDR3 nucleotide sequence: TGCAGTGCTAGATCTATCACTAGCGGGAGCTACGATGAGCAGTTCTTC.

This clonotype was found many times. The chain recombines TRBV21-1 with TRBJ2-7; the table assigns TRBD2, which was not confirmed against the DNA. TRBV21-1 corresponds to a pseudogene. This CDR3 spans 17 amino acids. Here the CDR3 reads CASSKGSGTSGATGQYF. CDR3 sequence (DNA): TGTGCCAGCAGCAAAGGGTCAGGGACTAGCGGAGCTACGGGGCAGTACTTC.

This clonotype was recorded many times. This sequence joins TRBV29-1 and TRBJ1-4; the D is unclear. Germline V gene data show CDR1 as SQVTM and CDR2 as ANQGSEA. V was clipped by 6 bases and J by 6 bases, with 11 bases between them. The CDR3 contains 12 residues. CDR3 in amino acids: CSVGAADEKLFF. The DNA of the CDR3 is TGCAGCGTCGGAGCGGCTGATGAAAAACTGTTTTTT.

This clonotype came up many times. The V and J genes are TRBV11-3 and TRBJ2-1, with D possibly being TRBD2 (5 bases). Trimming took off 4 bases at V and 1 base at J, with 14 bases between the two ends. CDR1 and CDR2 (germline): SGHNT, YENEEA. CDR3 length: 16 residues. This CDR3 reads CASSSRRAESYNEQFF. In nucleotides, the CDR3 is TGTGCCAGCAGCTCGCGGCGGGCTGAATCCTACAATGAGCAGTTCTTC.

This chain uses TRBV29-1 with TRBJ2-7, with D perhaps TRBD1 (6 bases). The CDR3 runs to 12 residues. CDR1 is SQVTM and CDR2 is ANQGSEA in the germline V gene. V lost 7 bases, J lost 0 bases, and 10 bases lay in between. The chain's CDR3 is CSASGDSYEQYF. CDR3 nucleotides: TGCAGCGCCTCAGGGGACTCCTACGAGCAGTACTTC.

This clonotype was detected only a few times. The genes are TRBV20-1 and TRBJ2-6, with D perhaps being TRBD1 or TRBD2 (5 bases each). Germline lookup yields CDR1 DFQATT and CDR2 SNEGSKA (reference sequence). V lost 3 bases to trimming and J lost 2 bases, with 5 bases between them. This CDR3 comprises 13 residues. The CDR3 loop reads CSARGAGANVLTF. The DNA of the CDR3 is TGCAGTGCTAGGGGGGCTGGGGCCAACGTCCTGACTTTC.

The table lists this clonotype with a few counts. CDR3 in DNA: TGCAGTGCTAGACCGATAGGACAGGGGGGAAACACCATATATTTT. Its translation: CSARPIGQGGNTIYF. V and J are TRBV20-1 and TRBJ1-3; 9 bases match TRBD1. The V gene end was trimmed by 2 bases and the J gene end by 4 bases; junction bases not matched to a gene: 6. The CDR3 contains 15 residues. The germline CDR1 and CDR2 sequences are DFQATT and SNEGSKA (reference sequence).

This clonotype was seen at least ten times. The genes are TRBV28 and TRBJ2-7; 8 nucleotides match TRBD2. V dropped 5 bases and J dropped 6; count of bases not matched to a gene: 6. CDR1 and CDR2 from the germline V gene are MDHEN and SYDVKM. The CDR3 runs to 13 residues. CDR3 nucleotides: TGTGCCAGCAGTCCCGGGACTAGTCGCGAGCAGTACTTC. This codes for CASSPGTSREQYF.

Judged by abundance, this clonotype is medium-sized. The CDR3 bases are TGTGCCAGCAGCAATCAGGGACTAGCTGGAGAGACCCAGTACTTC. Protein: CASSNQGLAGETQYF. This chain joins TRBV7-2 and TRBJ2-5, with 9 bases aligning to TRBD2. CDR3 length: 15 amino acids. Germline V gene sequence: CDR1 SGHTA, CDR2 FQGNSA. Trimming at V came to 5 bases and at J to 4 bases, leaving 8 bases not matched to a gene.

This clonotype was detected only a few times. This chain uses TRBV5-1 with TRBJ1-1; D uncertain. The CDR3 runs to 13 residues. Germline CDR1 is SGHRS and CDR2 is YFSETQ. Trimming took 4 bases from V and 7 from J, leaving 14 bases between them. The chain's CDR3 is CASSPTSTFEAFF. CDR3 nucleotides: TGCGCCAGCAGCCCGACGTCGACATTTGAAGCTTTCTTT.

This clonotype was observed at least ten times. V is TRBV28 and J is TRBJ2-5, with D unclear. Trimming pared 3 bases from V and 5 bases from J, leaving 7 bases between. The CDR3 spans 12 residues. From germline, CDR1 is MDHEN and CDR2 SYDVKM. The CDR3 DNA reads as TGTGCCAGCAGTTTGGAGTGGGAGACCCAGTACTTC. The encoded protein is CASSLEWETQYF.

The V and J genes are TRBV7-9 and TRBJ2-1; 10 bases match TRBD1. This CDR3 contains 16 residues. The germline CDR1 and CDR2 sequences are SEHNR and FQNEAQ (reference sequence). V was clipped by 1 base and J by 6 bases; unmatched bases: 6. The CDR3 DNA is TGTGCCAGCAGCTTAGTAATCCGGGACAGGGGCAATGAGCAGTTCTTC. Translating gives CASSLVIRDRGNEQFF.

V and J are TRBV5-1 and TRBJ2-7; 7 bases align to TRBD1. The V segment lost 2 bases and the J segment 0 bases; nucleotides outside the gene matches: 2. Germline CDR1 SGHRS, CDR2 YFSETQ. The CDR3 has 14 amino acids. CDR3 coding DNA: TGCGCCAGCAGCTTCGGGACAGCCTCCTACGAGCAGTACTTC. It codes for CASSFGTASYEQYF.

Many counts were recorded for this clonotype. V and J are TRBV2 and TRBJ2-3; no clear D. With 5 bases removed from V and 2 bases from J, the gap between germline ends came to 11 bases. The CDR3 extends over 14 amino acids. Germline loops: CDR1 SNHLY, CDR2 FYNNEI. Here the CDR3 reads CASSLDGYTDTQYF. In DNA form, the CDR3 reads TGTGCCAGCAGTTTAGACGGTTACACAGATACGCAGTATTTT.

The V and J genes are TRBV29-1 and TRBJ2-7; TRBD2 is a possible D gene (6 bases). CDR1 and CDR2 from the germline V gene are SQVTM and ANQGSEA. The V end was cut by 1 base, the J end by 5 bases, with 9 bases between. This CDR3 spans 12 amino acids. CDR3 bases: TGCAGCGTTGAAGCGGGAGAAGACGAGCAGTACTTC. It is translated as CSVEAGEDEQYF.

The V call is TRBV12-3 or TRBV12-4, the J call TRBJ2-2, with 7 bases fitting TRBD1. The CDR3 has 15 residues. After removal of 6 bases from V and 0 bases from J, the junction contained 4 bases not matched to a gene. The CDR3 loop reads CASRNDRANTGELFF. CDR3 bases: TGTGCCAGCAGGAACGACAGGGCGAACACCGGGGAGCTGTTTTTT.

The chain employs TRBV9 and TRBJ2-3; TRBD1 might be the D (6 bases). The V gene lost 4 bases and the J gene lost 3 bases, with 15 bases spanning the gap. Germline V gene lookup returns CDR1 SGDLS and CDR2 YYNGEE. The CDR3 totals 15 residues. CDR3 amino acids: CASSSSDRYTDTQYF. The CDR3, as DNA: TGTGCCAGCAGCTCGTCGGACAGATATACAGATACGCAGTATTTT.

This clonotype has more than one count but fewer than ten. The chain employs TRBV6-2 or TRBV6-3 and TRBJ2-2; D not certain. V was trimmed by 0 bases and J by 2 bases, leaving 4 bases between them. Germline CDR1 reads MNHEY; CDR2 reads SVGEGT. The CDR3 has 14 amino acids. CDR3 in amino acids: CASSYSTNTGELFF. The CDR3 nucleotides are TGTGCCAGCAGTTACTCGACAAACACCGGGGAGCTGTTTTTT.